This entry concerns a single T cell receptor beta chain. The antigen remains unidentified. Sequenced by immunoSEQ multiplex PCR; TCRdb stores in-frame clones only, minus some. This table has under 200,000 clones, about 95% appearing once. The data derive from a study of T cell responses to AZD1222 COVID-19 vaccine. Study-wide results and limits: CD4 TCRs covered the whole spike, strongest at regions 160-218 and 743-854. The sample set comprised mostly white British donors with more females, and clonal diversity was possibly underestimated. Spike-specific TCR depth and breadth grew after two AZD1222 doses. Baseline serology detected seropositivity in only 5 or 6 AZD1222 recipients.

Germline V gene data show CDR1 as GTSNPN and CDR2 as SVGIG (reference sequence). With 2 bases removed from V and 2 bases from J, the gap between germline ends came to 10 bases. The CDR3 is 15 residues long. This rearrangement joins TRBV30 to TRBJ2-6; no definite D call. This sample comprised peripheral blood, obtained on day 0 of AZD1222 vaccination. The TCR comes from an adult in good health. Written as DNA, the CDR3 is TGTGCCTGGAGTCAAGGGTCCCCTGGGGCCAACGTCCTGACTTTC. Amino acids: CAWSQGSPGANVLTF.